These 18 T cell receptor beta chains came from one sample sequenced in a study of cytomegalovirus exposure and HLA in healthy donors. 13 Jbeta primers and 60 Vbeta primers were used for the PCR. The data were produced by immunoSEQ multiplex PCR, yet TCRdb's version contains in-frame clones alone and is incomplete. The sample lists approximately 79,000 clones, roughly 79% seen once, with approximately 1.6% in the top ten. The sequenced sample consisted of PBMCs. The receptor source for this set is a man aged 40-49 years in good health and CMV-seronegative.

Only a few counts were recorded for this clone. The V call is TRBV7-9, the J call TRBJ2-2; no definite D call. The CDR3 sequence is 14 residues long. Germline CDR1 and CDR2: SEHNR and FQNEAQ (reference sequence). The V and J ends lost 4 bases and 8 bases respectively, with 14 bases between them. CDR3 bases: TGTGCCAGCAGCTCCGAACCGGGTTCGGGGGAGCTGTTTTTT. Residues: CASSSEPGSGELFF.

This chain connects TRBV9 to TRBJ2-5, with 12 positions matching TRBD1. The CDR3 runs 15 residues. The V gene end was trimmed by 3 bases and the J gene end by 5 bases; junction bases not matched to a gene: 5. CDR1 is SGDLS, CDR2 YYNGEE, per germline. CDR3 loop: CASSGGQGAWETQYF. CDR3 DNA sequence: TGTGCCAGCAGCGGGGGACAGGGGGCCTGGGAGACCCAGTACTTC.

The gene calls are TRBV6-1 and TRBJ1-1, with D perhaps TRBD1 (6 bases). Germline V gene lookup returns CDR1 MNHNS and CDR2 SASEGT. V lost 5 bases and J 10 bases, leaving 20 bases between the germline ends. The CDR3 length is 14 residues. CDR3 in amino acids: CASSTRQVEVAAFF. CDR3 nucleotide sequence: TGTGCCAGCAGTACCCGACAGGTTGAGGTAGCAGCTTTCTTT.

This clone showed up just once. Here the CDR3 reads CASSLFSQETQYF. DNA of the CDR3: TGCGCCAGCAGCTTATTCTCCCAAGAGACCCAGTACTTC. The chain employs TRBV5-1 and TRBJ2-5; D is unclear. Germline values: CDR1 SGHRS, CDR2 YFSETQ. V was cut by 2 bases and J by 1 base, with 6 bases left in between. There are 13 residues in the CDR3.

The chain recombines TRBV7-6 with TRBJ2-5, with D perhaps TRBD1 (6 bases). This CDR3 region has 15 residues. Germline V gives CDR1 SGHVS, CDR2 FNYEAQ. The V gene lost 1 base and the J gene lost 6 bases, with 15 bases spanning the gap. CDR3 DNA sequence: TGTGCCAGCAGCTTAGAAGCACAGGGTCGGCAGACCCAGTACTTC. Residues: CASSLEAQGRQTQYF.

The chain is built from TRBV30 and TRBJ2-1; TRBD2 matches 7 bases. Germline V CDR1 and CDR2: GTSNPN, SVGIG (reference sequence). The trim removed 7 bases at V and 8 bases at J, leaving 11 bases unmatched. The CDR3 consists of 13 residues. The CDR3 DNA sequence: TGTGCCTCTCAGGCGGGAGATTGGGATGAGCAGTTCTTC. Translated, it gives CASQAGDWDEQFF.

Turning to this clone: The junction shows a germline mismatch at one end, possibly a read error. The chain couples TRBV4-2 to TRBJ2-4; possible D gene TRBD1, 5 bases. The CDR3 consists of 13 residues. Germline CDR1 reads LGHNA; CDR2 reads YNFKEQ. The CDR3 reads CASSLDSKNSQYF. CDR3 sequence (DNA): TGTGCCAGCAGCCTAGACAGTAAAAACAGTCAGTACTTC.

This chain joins TRBV28 and TRBJ2-2, with TRBD1 matching over 7 bases. CDR1 MDHEN and CDR2 SYDVKM come from the germline V gene. With 6 bases clipped from V and 3 bases from J, the junction kept 4 bases outside the gene matches. The CDR3 length is 14 residues. The DNA for the CDR3 is TGTGCCAGCAGCCTAGGACAGGACACCGGGGAGCTGTTTTTT. Residues: CASSLGQDTGELFF.

V and J are TRBV19 and TRBJ1-2; D remains ambiguous. Germline V gene data show CDR1 as LNHDA and CDR2 as SQIVND (reference sequence). Trimming took off 3 bases at V and 5 bases at J, with 10 bases between the two ends. The CDR3 has 13 residues. This CDR3 is CASSIEPRYGYTF. The CDR3 DNA sequence: TGTGCCAGTAGTATCGAACCGCGATATGGCTACACCTTC. Combining the CDR3 with reference TRBV19 and TRBJ1-2 gives the whole variable domain DGGITQSPKYLFRKEGQNVTLSCEQNLNHDAMYWYRQDPGQGLRLIYYSQIVNDFQKGDIAEGYSVSREKKESFPLTVTSAQKNPTAFYLCASSIEPRYGYTFGSGTRLTVV.

Only a few counts were recorded for this clone. This chain links TRBV5-6 with TRBJ1-1; D not resolved. Between the trimmed V and J ends, which lost 3 bases and 6 bases, there was a span of 18 bases. This CDR3 comprises 15 residues. The germline V gene has CDR1 SGHDT and CDR2 YYEEEE. The DNA for the CDR3 is TGTGCCAGCAGCTGGAACGGGAACATAAGGGCTGAAGCTTTCTTT. It yields the protein CASSWNGNIRAEAFF.

This clone has just a few counts. This rearrangement joins TRBV7-3 to TRBJ1-5; D gene ambiguous. Germline V gives CDR1 SGHTA, CDR2 FQGTGA. The CDR3 is made up of 15 amino acids. Deletions cut 3 bases from V and 0 bases from J, with 9 bases between. CDR3 DNA sequence: TGTGCCAGCAGCTTGGCCGGAGATAGCAATCAGCCCCAGCATTTT. Protein product: CASSLAGDSNQPQHF.

The V and J genes are TRBV28 and TRBJ2-7; TRBD1 is a possible D gene (5 bases). From germline, CDR1 is MDHEN and CDR2 SYDVKM. Trimming cost V 1 base and J 2 bases, with 15 bases left between them. The CDR3 consists of 16 residues. CDR3 region: CASSLYRTSTTYEQYF. The DNA for the CDR3 is TGTGCCAGCAGTTTATATCGGACATCCACTACCTACGAGCAGTACTTC.

This chain connects TRBV5-4 to TRBJ2-1; TRBD1 is a possible D gene (6 bases). There are 15 residues in the CDR3. The V gene lost 2 bases and the J gene lost 5 bases, with 14 bases spanning the gap. Germline V gene sequence: CDR1 SGHNT, CDR2 YYREEE (reference sequence). The CDR3 region is CASSFLNQGNNEQFF. For the CDR3, the DNA is TGTGCCAGCAGCTTTCTAAATCAGGGGAACAATGAGCAGTTCTTC.

The chain combines TRBV5-1 with TRBJ1-4; no clear D. CDR3 size: 15 residues. V shed 0 bases and J shed 4 bases, with 10 bases lying between them. Per germline, CDR1 SGHRS and CDR2 YFSETQ. Here the CDR3 reads CASSLDQRFNEKLFF. CDR3 bases: TGCGCCAGCAGCTTGGACCAGAGGTTTAATGAAAAACTGTTTTTT.

The CDR3 nucleotides are TGTGCCAGCAGAGACAGGGGGCTCAACTATGGCTACACCTTC. It is translated as CASRDRGLNYGYTF. This chain links TRBV2 with TRBJ1-2; 10 nucleotides line up with TRBD1. The CDR3 runs to 14 residues. Per germline, CDR1 SNHLY and CDR2 FYNNEI. V shed 6 bases, J shed 2 bases, and the junction held 3 bases outside the gene matches.

A single count supports this clone. V and J are TRBV6-5 and TRBJ1-5, with D hard to call. Germline CDR1 reads MNHEY; CDR2 reads SVGAGI. The length of the CDR3 is 13 residues. V was pared by 6 bases and J by 3 bases, with 9 bases between. In nucleotides, the CDR3 is TGTGCCAGCAGCTCAGGTCCCAATCAGCCCCAGCATTTT. This codes for CASSSGPNQPQHF.

The gene calls are TRBV11-3 and TRBJ1-6; tentatively, D is TRBD1 (6 bases). CDR3 size: 15 residues. The V gene's germline CDR1 is SGHNT and CDR2 YENEEA. V was clipped by 0 bases and J by 7 bases, with 10 bases between them. CDR3 nucleotides: TGTGCCAGCAGCTTAGATTCGCAGGGGAATTCACCCCTCCACTTT. It yields the protein CASSLDSQGNSPLHF.

The rearrangement joins TRBV5-5 to TRBJ2-6, with 11 bases matching TRBD2. Trimming took 0 bases from V and 4 from J; bases not matched to a gene: 6. CDR1 and CDR2 from the germline V gene are SGHKS and YYEKEE (reference sequence). This CDR3 is 18 amino acids long. The CDR3 sequence: CASSLVLAGVSGANVLTF. The CDR3 DNA sequence: TGTGCCAGCAGCTTGGTACTAGCGGGAGTGTCCGGGGCCAACGTCCTGACTTTC.